The rows below give T cell receptor beta chains drawn from one sample of a study of a mutant IDH1 vaccine in newly diagnosed glioma. Sequencing was performed with immunoSEQ multiplex PCR; in TCRdb, only in-frame clones are kept and a portion is missing. Among nearly 70,000 clones listed, 70% to 80% were seen once. This material consisted of PBMCs, taken from a glioma patient treated with radiotherapy, temozolomide or both. Every receptor here comes from a middle-aged man with glioma. Each CDR3 is given with its conserved first and last residue.

V | CDR3
TRBV19 | CASSISSRIEAFF
TRBV20-1 | CSASPTDTQYF
TRBV7-9 | CASSSRGSHEQFF
TRBV30 | CAWSVEDSSYEQYF
TRBV7-2 | CASTSGTGSTEAFF
TRBV5-6 | CASSFLGQVYGYTF
TRBV5-1 | CASSRNREVDYGYTF
TRBV5-4 | CASSSRDATEAFF
TRBV20-1 | CSAEAGHEQFF
TRBV6-1 | CASSGAREVETQYF
TRBV7-2 | CASSPGTGGNYGYTF
TRBV13 | CASSLGDRRRAGANVLTF
TRBV27 | CASRGGTFGSPLHF
TRBV15 | CATSRDLPTNNQPQHF
TRBV15 | CATSRDLGADTQYF